A single sample gave rise to the 22 T cell receptor beta chains below, sequenced in a study of blood T cell repertoires in COVID-19. Some clones are missing from TCRdb's copy, which holds only in-frame ones; the method was immunoSEQ multiplex PCR. The table lists 60,000 to 75,000 clones, approximately 87% of them singletons. Input material: peripheral blood. These receptors all come from a man between 60 and 75 years old with acute or convalescent COVID-19.

This chain joins TRBV7-3 and TRBJ2-7; 9 bases are shared with TRBD2. This CDR3 spans 14 amino acids. V lost 5 bases and J lost 2; bases outside the gene matches: 4. Germline assignment: CDR1 SGHTA and CDR2 FQGTGA. As DNA, the CDR3 is TGTGCCAGCAGCGAAGCGGGGGGTCCCTACGAGCAGTACTTC. It is translated as CASSEAGGPYEQYF.

The rearrangement joins TRBV11-2 to TRBJ2-5; TRBD1 matches 7 bases. Trimming cost V 5 bases and J 5 bases; bases outside gene matches: 11. CDR3 size: 15 residues. Germline CDR1 is SGHAT and CDR2 is FQNNGV. CDR3 amino acids: CASSLLGQILETQYF. CDR3 nucleotides: TGTGCCAGCAGCCTCCTGGGACAGATCTTGGAGACCCAGTACTTC.

The J gene is TRBJ1-2, the V gene TRBV6-5; TRBD1 matches 8 bases. Losses at the gene ends were 4 bases for V and 3 bases for J; bases not matched to a gene: 1. From germline, CDR1 is MNHEY and CDR2 SVGAGI. CDR3 length equals 13 residues. This CDR3 reads CASSLTGDYGYTF. The CDR3 DNA is TGTGCCAGCAGTTTGACAGGGGACTATGGCTACACCTTC.

The chain combines TRBV27 with TRBJ1-2; TRBD1 agrees at 9 bases. Losses at the gene ends were 5 bases for V and 2 bases for J; bases not matched to a gene: 15. Germline V gene data show CDR1 as MNHEY and CDR2 as SMNVEV (reference sequence). The CDR3 runs to 18 residues. Here the CDR3 reads CASSHSPGQGLKNYGYTF. In DNA form, the CDR3 reads TGTGCCAGCAGTCATTCTCCGGGACAGGGTCTGAAGAACTATGGCTACACCTTC.

This clone was seen a single time. The chain combines TRBV6-2 or TRBV6-3 with TRBJ2-7, with D possibly being TRBD1 (6 bases). The CDR3 loop spans 18 amino acids. Germline CDR1 and CDR2: MNHEY and SVGEGT. V dropped 0 bases and J dropped 1 base, with 19 bases sitting between them. CDR3 DNA: TGTGCCAGCAGTTACTCTCGGACAGAACTCGGGCAGTCCTACGAGCAGTACTTC. This codes for CASSYSRTELGQSYEQYF.

This clone has just one count. This chain connects TRBV29-1 to TRBJ2-1; D might be TRBD1 (6 bases). Germline V gives CDR1 SQVTM, CDR2 ANQGSEA. The CDR3 has 11 residues. Trimming removed 3 bases at V and 10 bases at J, with 10 bases between. The CDR3 here is CSVDQGWEQFF. In DNA, the CDR3 is TGCAGCGTTGACCAGGGGTGGGAGCAGTTCTTC.

This chain joins TRBV4-1 and TRBJ2-7, with D possibly being TRBD1 (6 bases). Looked up from germline, CDR1 is MGHRA and CDR2 is YSYEKL. Trimming pared 1 base from V and 5 bases from J, leaving 12 bases between. The CDR3 is made up of 14 amino acids. The CDR3 is CASSQGTVGDEQYF. In nucleotides, the CDR3 is TGCGCCAGCAGCCAAGGGACAGTTGGCGACGAGCAGTACTTC.

The gene calls are TRBV10-3 and TRBJ1-2; no firm D call. Trimming stripped 2 bases from V and 4 bases from J, with 5 bases between. The CDR3 sequence is 12 residues long. Per germline, CDR1 ENHRY and CDR2 SYGVKD. The CDR3 is CAISENTYGYTF. The CDR3 DNA sequence: TGTGCCATCAGTGAGAACACCTATGGCTACACCTTC.

This rearrangement joins TRBV2 to TRBJ2-1, with TRBD1 as a possible D gene (5 bases). V shed 3 bases and J shed 3 bases, with 15 bases lying between them. The CDR3 has 16 amino acids. Germline CDR1 SNHLY, CDR2 FYNNEI. The CDR3 loop is CASSDPRQTVYNEQFF. The CDR3 nucleotides are TGTGCCAGCAGTGACCCAAGACAGACGGTCTACAATGAGCAGTTCTTC.

V gene TRBV29-1 combines with J gene TRBJ1-2; D might be TRBD1 (6 bases). V lost 3 bases, J lost 5 bases, and 19 bases lay in between. CDR3 length: 15 residues. In germline, CDR1 is SQVTM, CDR2 ANQGSEA. The CDR3 sequence is CSVDLGRGGRYGYTF. The DNA of the CDR3 is TGCAGCGTTGATTTGGGTCGGGGGGGCAGGTATGGCTACACCTTC. The full variable domain, its missing parts supplied by reference TRBV29-1 and TRBJ1-2, is SAVISQKPSRDICQRGTSLTIQCQVDSQVTMMFWYRQQPGQSLTLIATANQGSEATYESGFVIDKFPISRPNLTFSTLTVSNMSPEDSSIYLCSVDLGRGGRYGYTFGSGTRLTVV.

The V and J genes are TRBV5-1 and TRBJ1-5, with 8 bases matching TRBD1. Germline V gene lookup returns CDR1 SGHRS and CDR2 YFSETQ. With 1 base clipped from V and 5 bases from J, the junction kept 2 bases outside the gene matches. The CDR3 has 14 amino acids. The CDR3: CASSLQGADQPQHF. In nucleotides, the CDR3 is TGCGCCAGCAGCTTGCAGGGGGCGGATCAGCCCCAGCATTTT.

This clone was found once. The chain is built from TRBV18 and TRBJ1-1; TRBD1 matches 7 bases. The length of the CDR3 is 14 residues. The V gene end was trimmed by 5 bases and the J gene end by 2 bases; junction bases not matched to a gene: 5. Germline V gives CDR1 KGHSH, CDR2 LQKENI. The CDR3 sequence is CASSSGQRNTEAFF. The CDR3, as DNA: TGTGCCAGCTCATCGGGACAGAGAAACACTGAAGCTTTCTTT.

V is TRBV18 and J is TRBJ1-2; no clear D gene. Trimming removed 6 bases at V and 4 bases at J, with 15 bases between. CDR1 and CDR2 (germline): KGHSH, LQKENI. The CDR3 is 14 amino acids. CDR3 sequence: CASSPEPQTYGYTF. CDR3 nucleotide sequence: TGTGCCAGCTCGCCGGAGCCCCAGACCTATGGCTACACCTTC.

As to this clone: One end of the junction varies from germline; a read error may be responsible. The chain couples TRBV5-4 to TRBJ1-5; 7 nucleotides match TRBD1. Germline CDR1 is SGHNT and CDR2 is YYREEE (reference sequence). CDR3 length: 13 amino acids. The CDR3 region is CASSERGQSAPAF. DNA for the CDR3: TGTGCCAGCAGCGAGAGGGGGCAATCAGCCCCAGCATTT.

The chain combines TRBV5-1 with TRBJ1-1; the D gene is possibly TRBD1 (5 bases). Germline V gene lookup returns CDR1 SGHRS and CDR2 YFSETQ. V was cut by 4 bases and J by 0 bases, with 13 bases left in between. This CDR3 has 15 residues. The DNA for the CDR3 is TGCGCCAGCAGCACCCGACAGAGTATGAACACTGAAGCTTTCTTT. Its protein product is CASSTRQSMNTEAFF.

In regard to this clone: At one of its ends the junction is not consistent with the germline gene, which may arise from a read error. The J gene is TRBJ1-2, the V gene TRBV6-1; 9 positions match TRBD1. The CDR3 is made up of 16 amino acids. Germline values: CDR1 MNHNS, CDR2 SASEGT. Here the CDR3 reads CASREGDRAINYGYTF. The CDR3 bases are TGTGCCAGCAGGGAAGGGGACAGGGCAATTAACTATGGCTACACCTTC.

This clone has only one observation. V gene TRBV2 combines with J gene TRBJ1-3, with 9 bases lining up with TRBD1. The CDR3 spans 14 residues. Germline V gene data show CDR1 as SNHLY and CDR2 as FYNNEI. J was trimmed by 2 bases and V by 5 bases; bases with no gene match: 1. This CDR3 is CASSWDRAGNTIYF. The DNA of the CDR3 is TGTGCCAGCAGTTGGGACAGGGCTGGAAACACCATATATTTT.

V gene TRBV4-3 combines with J gene TRBJ2-2; D gene uncertain. The CDR3 is 15 amino acids. Germline loops: CDR1 LGHNA, CDR2 YSLEER. V was trimmed by 1 base and J by 1 base, leaving 7 bases between them. The CDR3 DNA reads TGCGCCAGCAGCCAAGGGGCAGGGAACACCGGGGAGCTGTTTTTT. It specifies CASSQGAGNTGELFF.

CDR3 DNA: TGTGCCAGTAGTATGGGAGACAATGAGCAGTTCTTC. This sequence encodes CASSMGDNEQFF. The J gene is TRBJ2-1, the V gene TRBV19; tentatively, D is TRBD2 (5 bases). Germline-derived CDR1 and CDR2 are LNHDA and SQIVND (reference sequence). The CDR3 length is 12 residues. Trimming left V 3 bases short and J 5 bases short, with 5 bases between. Filled out from reference TRBV19 and TRBJ2-1, the complete variable domain reads DGGITQSPKYLFRKEGQNVTLSCEQNLNHDAMYWYRQDPGQGLRLIYYSQIVNDFQKGDIAEGYSVSREKKESFPLTVTSAQKNPTAFYLCASSMGDNEQFFGPGTRLTVL.

The rearrangement links TRBV6-2 or TRBV6-3 to TRBJ1-1, with D perhaps matching TRBD1 (6 bases). V was clipped by 3 bases and J by 0 bases, with 17 bases between them. The CDR3 consists of 17 residues. Germline V gene lookup returns CDR1 MNHEY and CDR2 SVGEGT. The CDR3 DNA is TGTGCCAGCAGTTATTCCCAAGTGGGGGCTATGAACACTGAAGCTTTCTTT. This sequence encodes CASSYSQVGAMNTEAFF.

This chain connects TRBV19 to TRBJ2-1; D not resolved. This CDR3 spans 15 amino acids. The V gene's germline CDR1 is LNHDA and CDR2 SQIVND (reference sequence). Trimming stripped 3 bases from V and 0 bases from J, with 9 bases between. DNA for the CDR3: TGTGCCAGTAGTATTTCTCCTCTCTCCTACAATGAGCAGTTCTTC. Encoded protein: CASSISPLSYNEQFF. Full variable domain (remainder filled in from reference TRBV19 and TRBJ2-1): DGGITQSPKYLFRKEGQNVTLSCEQNLNHDAMYWYRQDPGQGLRLIYYSQIVNDFQKGDIAEGYSVSREKKESFPLTVTSAQKNPTAFYLCASSISPLSYNEQFFGPGTRLTVL.

This sequence joins TRBV7-2 and TRBJ1-6; perhaps TRBD1 as D (6 bases). The V and J ends lost 3 bases and 6 bases respectively, with 12 bases between them. Germline V lookup: CDR1 SGHTA, CDR2 FQGNSA. This CDR3 has 15 residues. The CDR3: CASSFYREANSPLHF. CDR3 DNA: TGTGCCAGCAGCTTCTACAGGGAAGCTAATTCACCCCTCCACTTT.